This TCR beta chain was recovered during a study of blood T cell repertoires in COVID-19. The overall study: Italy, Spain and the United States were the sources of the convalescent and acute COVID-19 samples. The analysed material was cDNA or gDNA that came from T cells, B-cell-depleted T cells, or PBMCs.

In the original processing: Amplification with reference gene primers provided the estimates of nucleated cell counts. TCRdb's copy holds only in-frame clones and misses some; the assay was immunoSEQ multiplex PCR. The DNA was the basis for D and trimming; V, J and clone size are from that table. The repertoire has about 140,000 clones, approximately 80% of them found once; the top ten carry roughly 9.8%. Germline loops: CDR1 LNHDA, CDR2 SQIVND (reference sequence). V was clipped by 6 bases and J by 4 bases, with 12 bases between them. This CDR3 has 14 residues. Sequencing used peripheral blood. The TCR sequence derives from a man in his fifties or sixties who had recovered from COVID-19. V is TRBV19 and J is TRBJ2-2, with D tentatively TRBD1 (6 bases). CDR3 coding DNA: TGTGCCAGTAGCCCGGGACATCTCACCGGGGAGCTGTTTTTT. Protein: CASSPGHLTGELFF. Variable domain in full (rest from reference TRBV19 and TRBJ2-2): DGGITQSPKYLFRKEGQNVTLSCEQNLNHDAMYWYRQDPGQGLRLIYYSQIVNDFQKGDIAEGYSVSREKKESFPLTVTSAQKNPTAFYLCASSPGHLTGELFFGEGSRLTVL.